A single T cell receptor (beta chain) is shown here with its context. Only in-frame clones appear in the TCRdb table, and some are missing; sequencing was by immunoSEQ multiplex PCR. The sample records about 23,000 clones, about 85% being singletons. This sample was included in a study of OX40 agonist ivuxolimab in advanced cancers. The CDR3 sequence is 16 residues long. Trimming stripped 2 bases from V and 8 bases from J, with 16 bases between. CDR1 is KGHSH and CDR2 is LQKENI in the germline V gene. The receptor was derived from an adult with an advanced solid tumor such as melanoma, head and neck, liver or kidney cancer. The J gene is TRBJ1-6, the V gene TRBV18; weak D call: TRBD1 (5 bases). The source was CD4+ or CD8+ T cells sorted from blood, collected in a trial of the OX40 agonist ivuxolimab. The CDR3 spells CASSPNGAARDSPLHF. The CDR3 DNA reads as TGTGCCAGCTCACCAAACGGGGCAGCAAGGGATTCACCCCTCCACTTT.